The following is a T cell receptor beta chain sequence with its context. The data originate from a study of patients and donors after allogeneic stem cell transplantation. Per the germline V gene, CDR1 is SGHVS and CDR2 is FNYEAQ. V shed 4 bases and J 3 bases; nucleotides not matched to a gene: 8. The CDR3 totals 16 residues. Via MiXCR, TCRdb re-called the RT-PCR reads, giving one row per CDR3 protein. This table has roughly 250,000 distinct CDR3 sequences, roughly 15% appearing once. V gene TRBV7-6 combines with J gene TRBJ2-3; 9 bases are shared with TRBD2. Sequenced: blood, either unsorted or a sorted T cell fraction (not recorded which). This clonotype was obtained from a human donor who was either an allogeneic HSCT recipient or a stem cell or donor lymphocyte infusion donor (not recorded which). It is not recorded whose cells these are; they may come from a transplant donor. The DNA for the CDR3 is TGTGCCAGCAGCTCGCAGAGCGGGAGGCAAACAGATACGCAGTATTTT. This encodes CASSSQSGRQTDTQYF.